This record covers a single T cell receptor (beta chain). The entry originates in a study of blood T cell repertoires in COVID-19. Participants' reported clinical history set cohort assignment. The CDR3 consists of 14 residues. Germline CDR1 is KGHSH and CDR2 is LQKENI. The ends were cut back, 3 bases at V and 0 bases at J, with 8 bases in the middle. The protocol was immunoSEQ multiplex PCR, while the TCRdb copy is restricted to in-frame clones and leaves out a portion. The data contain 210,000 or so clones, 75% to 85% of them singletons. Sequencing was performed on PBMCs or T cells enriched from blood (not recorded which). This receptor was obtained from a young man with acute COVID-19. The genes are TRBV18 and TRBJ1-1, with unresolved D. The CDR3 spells CASSPAVMNTEAFF. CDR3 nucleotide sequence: TGTGCCAGCTCACCGGCAGTTATGAACACTGAAGCTTTCTTT.